This is a list of T cell receptor beta chains from one sample in a study of molecular identifiers for immune sequencing clone quantification. TCRdb re-called the PCR reads with MiXCR, one entry per CDR3 protein. The sample holds a few hundred thousand distinct CDR3 sequences, roughly a fifth seen once. The sequenced sample was naive CD8+ T cells from blood, with Jurkat cell RNA spiked in. The receptors come from a human donor in good health. Some libraries in this study had Jurkat cell RNA spiked in. Each CDR3 is given with its conserved first and last residue. A D gene is named only where the DNA matches it firmly. Clone size is shown for a subset of rows, as once, few, many or a class of expanded clone.

TRBD2	TRBJ2-7	TRBV4-1	few	TGCGCCAGCAGCCAAGTAGCGGGAGGGTTTATGTACGAGCAGTACTTC	CASSQVAGGFMYEQYF
NA	TRBJ2-6	TRBV12-3/TRBV12-4	few	TGTGCCAGCAGTAAGTTAGGTTCTGGGGCCAACGTCCTGACTTTC	CASSKLGSGANVLTF
NA	TRBJ1-4	TRBV2	few	TGTGCCAGCAGTAACATTGGGGTCGCAACTAATGAAAAACTGTTTTTT	CASSNIGVATNEKLFF
TRBD1	TRBJ2-1	TRBV19	few	TGTGCCACCAGGACAGGGCTAATTGAGCAGTTCTTC	CATRTGLIEQFF
NA	TRBJ1-2	TRBV4-3	few	TGCGCCAGCAGACGAGACAAATCTAACTATGGCTACACCTTC	CASRRDKSNYGYTF
TRBD1	TRBJ1-5	TRBV7-9	many	TGTGCCAGCAGCACGGACAGGGAGGGAAGTCAGCCCCAGCATTTT	CASSTDREGSQPQHF
NA	TRBJ1-5	TRBV5-6	few	TGTGCCAGCAGCTTGGCGGTGTACACCCCGGGTAGCAATCGGCCCCAGCATTTT	CASSLAVYTPGSNRPQHF
TRBD1	TRBJ2-5	TRBV4-3	NA	TGCGCCAGCAGCCAAGGGGTAGGGACAGGGGCCGAGACCCAGTACTTC	CASSQGVGTGAETQYF
TRBD1	TRBJ2-1	TRBV24-1	few	TGTGCCACCAGTGATTACGGGACAGGGGTTGAGGGGAATGAGCAGTTCTTC	CATSDYGTGVEGNEQFF
TRBD1	TRBJ1-5	TRBV19	NA	TGTGCCAGTAGTTCCCCCGACAGGGGTAGCAATCAGCCCCGGCATTTT	CASSSPDRGSNQPRHF
NA	TRBJ2-7	TRBV7-9	few	TGTGCCAGCAGCCTAGAGTCGGCGGACGAGCAGTACTTC	CASSLESADEQYF
NA	TRBJ2-7	TRBV24-1	NA	TGTGCCACCAGTGATTCAGGAGATTCAGGGAACGAGCAGTACTTC	CATSDSGDSGNEQYF
TRBD2	TRBJ2-3	TRBV6-2/TRBV6-3	NA	TGTGCCAGCAGTCATCGGACCCCCCGGACTAGCGGCTCCACAGATACGCAGTATTTT	CASSHRTPRTSGSTDTQYF